The 6 T cell receptor beta chains reported below all come from one sample, sequenced in a study of glioma-infiltrating T cells. Amplification of TCR alpha and beta CDR3 regions from RNA used iRepertoire nested multiplex PCR. TCRdb reprocessed the multiplex PCR reads with MiXCR, giving one entry per CDR3 protein. Among more than 95,000 distinct CDR3 sequences listed, around 28% were seen once. Sequencing was done on a sample of glioma tissue, nonneoplastic brain tissue, or PBMCs (not recorded which). These receptor sequences come from a human donor with low-grade glioma or glioblastoma, undergoing nonglioma brain surgery, or in good health (not recorded which).

The V gene is TRBV7-9, the J gene TRBJ2-7; D gene uncertain. CDR3 length equals 15 residues. Per the germline V gene, CDR1 is SEHNR and CDR2 is FQNEAQ (reference sequence). The V and J ends lost 2 bases and 0 bases respectively, with 11 bases between them. CDR3 sequence reads: CASSLHGSSSYEQYF. For the CDR3, the DNA is TGTGCCAGCAGCTTACACGGCAGTAGCTCCTACGAGCAGTACTTC.

Details on this clonotype: A much larger clonotype is one base distant, so this may be a read error. The rearrangement joins TRBV18 to TRBJ1-1; no clear D gene. V gave up 6 bases and J gave up 2 bases, with 10 bases separating them. This CDR3 comprises 13 residues. CDR1 and CDR2 (germline): KGHSH, LQKENI. The CDR3 spells CASSTGHNTEAFF. The CDR3 DNA is TGTGCCAGCTCTACGGGCCATAACACTGAAGCTTTCTTT.

This chain uses TRBV11-2 with TRBJ2-3; D is unresolved. The CDR3 runs to 13 residues. CDR1 is SGHAT and CDR2 is FQNNGV in the germline V gene. Trimming pared 5 bases from V and 8 bases from J, leaving 14 bases between. The CDR3 DNA reads TGTGCCAGCAGCCCCGGTCCCACGGGTACGCAGTATTTT. Translated, it gives CASSPGPTGTQYF.

Comment on this clonotype: This may be a read error, as it is one base from a much larger clone. V and J are TRBV7-9 and TRBJ2-3; D gene ambiguous. CDR1 is SEHNR and CDR2 is FQNEAQ in the germline V gene (reference sequence). CDR3 length: 12 amino acids. The CDR3 here is CASTNVPDTKYF. The CDR3 DNA reads as TGTGCCAGCACCAATGTGCCGGATACGAAGTATTTT.

Details on this clonotype: A read error is possible here, since a much larger clone lies one base away. The rearrangement links TRBV19 to TRBJ2-5; maybe TRBD1 (6 bases). The CDR3 spans 14 residues. Germline V gene lookup returns CDR1 LNHDA and CDR2 SQIVND (reference sequence). The DNA for the CDR3 is TGTGCCAGTAGTAGACTACAGGGAGAAGAGACCAAGTACTTC. Amino acid sequence: CASSRLQGEETKYF. Full variable domain (rest looked up from reference TRBV19 and TRBJ2-5): DGGITQSPKYLFRKEGQNVTLSCEQNLNHDAMYWYRQDPGQGLRLIYYSQIVNDFQKGDIAEGYSVSREKKESFPLTVTSAQKNPTAFYLCASSRLQGEETKYFGPGTRLLVL.

V and J are TRBV7-9 and TRBJ2-5, with 9 bases aligning to TRBD2. The V gene end was trimmed by 1 base and the J gene end by 12 bases; junction bases not matched to a gene: 3. The CDR3 is 12 amino acids. Germline values: CDR1 SEHNR, CDR2 FQNEAQ (reference sequence). The CDR3 here is CASSLESSGEYF. In DNA, the CDR3 is TGTGCCAGCAGCTTAGAATCTAGCGGGGAGTACTTC.